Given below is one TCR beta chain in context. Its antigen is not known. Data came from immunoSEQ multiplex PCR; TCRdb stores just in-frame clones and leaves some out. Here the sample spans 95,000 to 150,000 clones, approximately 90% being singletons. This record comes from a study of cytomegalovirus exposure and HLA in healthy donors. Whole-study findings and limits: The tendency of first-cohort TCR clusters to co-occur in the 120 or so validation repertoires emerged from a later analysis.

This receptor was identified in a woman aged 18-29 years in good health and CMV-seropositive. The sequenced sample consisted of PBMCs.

The CDR3 coding sequence is TGCAGCGCTTCGGGACAGAGCAACACTGAAGCTTTCTTT. The encoded protein is CSASGQSNTEAFF. This chain joins TRBV29-1 and TRBJ1-1; 7 bases are shared with TRBD1. CDR1 SQVTM and CDR2 ANQGSEA come from the germline V gene. The length of the CDR3 is 13 residues. Unmatched junction bases numbered 7, after V lost 7 bases and J lost 2 bases.